This T cell receptor beta chain was identified in a study of blood T cell repertoires in COVID-19. Assay used: immunoSEQ multiplex PCR; TCRdb lists only in-frame clones, some missing. The table records around 30,000 clones, 60% to 80% of them present only once. This clone has a handful of counts. Germline V CDR1 and CDR2: MNHNY, SVGAGI (reference sequence). This CDR3 comprises 15 residues. Germline trimming cut 1 base from V and 3 bases from J; bases unmatched to any gene: 3. This clonotype was sampled from a woman between 70 and 85 years old with acute or convalescent COVID-19. The sequencing input was peripheral blood. The chain carries TRBV6-6 and TRBJ2-1; TRBD2 matches 7 bases. As DNA, the CDR3 is TGTGCCAGCAGTTACTTAGCGGGTGACTACAATGAGCAGTTCTTC. The encoded protein is CASSYLAGDYNEQFF.